Given below is one T cell receptor (beta chain) in context. It lacks a known antigen. No quality values exist for individual bases; no much larger clone is one base distant. Data came from an Illumina HiSeq 1500. TCRdb's own reprocessing of the public reads used fastp at Q25 and MiXCR and kept productive beta chains. All rows with the same CDR3 protein become a single entry with the most common DNA and genes. This sample is represented by about 55,000 distinct CDR3 sequences; around a fifth of them were singletons. The top ten hold 60% to 65% of the sample. The sample comes from a study of T cell repertoires in cytomegalovirus infection (dated by TCRdb to the late 2010s). The study in broad terms: Peptide stimulations targeted recently identified HLA-C-restricted CMV epitopes, whose presentation resists viral immunomodulation, together with well-studied HLA-B-restricted epitopes. Donor HLA type was relevant to the analysis, because carriage of CMV infection together with the matching HLA type was indicated by public TCR beta signatures.

The CDR3 starts with the cysteine, ends with the phenylalanine, and has 12 residues. The DNA shown is the 36-base CDR3, in frame from base 1. Trimming takes 4 bases from V and 5 bases from J, and the germline ends sit 9 bases apart. The germline V gene supplies CDR1 MGHRA and CDR2 YSYEKL. The meaning of the sample's treatment or condition label: in vitro stimulation with specific CMV peptide epitopes to enrich CMV-specific T cells. Findings and caveats that apply to the study as a whole: The ex vivo response was dominated by HLA-C-restricted CMV-specific TCR beta clonotypes, and the single most frequent clonotype in two of eight donors was supplied by these HLA-C-restricted clonotypes. In both this cohort and an independent cohort of several hundred donors, the cumulative frequency of public TCR beta family members distinguished carriers of CMV infection plus the relevant HLA type.

This TCR derives from a human donor in good health (CMV status not recorded). Some clones in this sample may be carry-over from other donors' samples. Here the chain combines TRBV4-1 and TRBJ2-7, with no confident D gene call. This specimen was CD8+ T cells from cultured PBMCs, taken from culture after CMV antigen stimulation. Read as DNA, the sequence is TGCGCCAGCAGCCCCGGGCTGAACGAGCAGTACTTC. It is translated as CASSPGLNEQYF.